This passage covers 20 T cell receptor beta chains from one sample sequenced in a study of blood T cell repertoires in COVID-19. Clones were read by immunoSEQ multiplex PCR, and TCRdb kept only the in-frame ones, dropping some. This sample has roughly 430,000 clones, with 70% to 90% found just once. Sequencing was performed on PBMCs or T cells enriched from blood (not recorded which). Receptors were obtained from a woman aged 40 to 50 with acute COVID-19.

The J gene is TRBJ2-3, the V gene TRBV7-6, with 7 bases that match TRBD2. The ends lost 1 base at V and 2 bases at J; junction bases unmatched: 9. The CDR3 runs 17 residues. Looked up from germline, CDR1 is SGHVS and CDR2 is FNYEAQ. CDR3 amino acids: CASSLVLGGGSTDTQYF. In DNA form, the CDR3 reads TGTGCCAGCAGCTTAGTTTTAGGCGGGGGTTCCACAGATACGCAGTATTTT. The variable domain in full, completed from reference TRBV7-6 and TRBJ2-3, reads GAGVSQSPRYKVTKRGQDVALRCDPISGHVSLYWYRQALGQGPEFLTYFNYEAQQDKSGLPNDRFSAERPEGSISTLTIQRTEQRDSAMYRCASSLVLGGGSTDTQYFGPGTRLTVL.

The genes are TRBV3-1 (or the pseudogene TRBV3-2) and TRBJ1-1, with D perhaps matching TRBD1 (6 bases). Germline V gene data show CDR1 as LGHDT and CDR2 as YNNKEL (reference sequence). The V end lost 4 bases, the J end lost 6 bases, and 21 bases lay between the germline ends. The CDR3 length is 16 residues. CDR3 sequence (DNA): TGTGCCAGCAGCCTTCAACAGGGTAGGGTGGTCGCTGAAGCTTTCTTT. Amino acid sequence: CASSLQQGRVVAEAFF.

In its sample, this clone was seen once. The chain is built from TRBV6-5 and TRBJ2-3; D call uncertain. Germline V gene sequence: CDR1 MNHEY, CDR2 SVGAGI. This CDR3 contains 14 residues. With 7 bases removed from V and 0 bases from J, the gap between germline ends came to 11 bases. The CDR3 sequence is CASNRGPSTDTQYF. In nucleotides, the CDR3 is TGTGCCAGCAACCGCGGTCCTAGCACAGATACGCAGTATTTT.

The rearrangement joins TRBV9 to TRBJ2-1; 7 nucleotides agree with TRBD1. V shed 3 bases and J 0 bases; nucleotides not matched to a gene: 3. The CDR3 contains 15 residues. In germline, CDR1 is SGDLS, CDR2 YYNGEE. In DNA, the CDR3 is TGTGCCAGCAGCGCCGGACAGGTCTCCTACAATGAGCAGTTCTTC. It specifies CASSAGQVSYNEQFF.

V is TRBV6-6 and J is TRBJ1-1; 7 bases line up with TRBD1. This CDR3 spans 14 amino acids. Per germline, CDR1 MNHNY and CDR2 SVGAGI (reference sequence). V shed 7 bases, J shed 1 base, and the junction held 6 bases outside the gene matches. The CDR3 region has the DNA TGTGCCAGCATCATCTCAGGGGGGAACACTGAAGCTTTCTTT. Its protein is CASIISGGNTEAFF.

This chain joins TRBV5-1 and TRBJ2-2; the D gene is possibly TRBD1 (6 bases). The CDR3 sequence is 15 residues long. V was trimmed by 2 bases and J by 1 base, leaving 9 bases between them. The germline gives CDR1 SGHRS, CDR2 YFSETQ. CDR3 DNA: TGCGCCAGCAGCTTAAGGACAGAGAACACCGGGGAGCTGTTTTTT. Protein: CASSLRTENTGELFF.

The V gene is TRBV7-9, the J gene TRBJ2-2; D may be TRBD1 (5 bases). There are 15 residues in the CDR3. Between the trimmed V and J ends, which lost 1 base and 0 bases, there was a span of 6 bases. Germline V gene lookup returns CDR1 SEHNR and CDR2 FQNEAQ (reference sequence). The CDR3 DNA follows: TGTGCCAGCAGCTTAGGACAGTCGAACACCGGGGAGCTGTTTTTT. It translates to CASSLGQSNTGELFF.

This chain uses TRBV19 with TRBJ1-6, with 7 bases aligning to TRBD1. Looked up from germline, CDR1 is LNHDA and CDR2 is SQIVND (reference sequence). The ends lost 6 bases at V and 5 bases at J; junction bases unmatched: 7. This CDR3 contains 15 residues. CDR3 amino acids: CASSFQDRNNSPLHF. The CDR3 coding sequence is TGTGCCAGTAGCTTCCAGGACAGGAATAATTCACCCCTCCACTTT. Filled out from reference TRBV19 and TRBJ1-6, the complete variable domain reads DGGITQSPKYLFRKEGQNVTLSCEQNLNHDAMYWYRQDPGQGLRLIYYSQIVNDFQKGDIAEGYSVSREKKESFPLTVTSAQKNPTAFYLCASSFQDRNNSPLHFGNGTRLTVT.

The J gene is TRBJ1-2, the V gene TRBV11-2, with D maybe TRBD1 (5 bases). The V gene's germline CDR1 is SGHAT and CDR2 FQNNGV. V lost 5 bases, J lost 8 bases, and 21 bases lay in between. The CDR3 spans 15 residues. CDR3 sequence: CASSPHSRQGSGYTF. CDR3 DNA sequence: TGTGCCAGCAGCCCCCATTCTCGTCAGGGCTCGGGCTACACCTTC.

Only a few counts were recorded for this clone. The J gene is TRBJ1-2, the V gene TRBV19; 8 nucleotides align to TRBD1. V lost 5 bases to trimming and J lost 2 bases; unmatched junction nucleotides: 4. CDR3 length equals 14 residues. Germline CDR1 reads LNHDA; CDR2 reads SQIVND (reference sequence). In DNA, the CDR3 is TGTGCCAGTAGTGTACAGGGGGTAAACTATGGCTACACCTTC. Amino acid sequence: CASSVQGVNYGYTF.

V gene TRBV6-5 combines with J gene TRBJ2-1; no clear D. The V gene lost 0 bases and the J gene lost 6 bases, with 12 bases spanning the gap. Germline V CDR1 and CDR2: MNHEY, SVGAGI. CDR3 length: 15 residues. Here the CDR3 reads CASSYSPEFVNEQFF. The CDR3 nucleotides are TGTGCCAGCAGTTACTCCCCGGAGTTTGTCAATGAGCAGTTCTTC.

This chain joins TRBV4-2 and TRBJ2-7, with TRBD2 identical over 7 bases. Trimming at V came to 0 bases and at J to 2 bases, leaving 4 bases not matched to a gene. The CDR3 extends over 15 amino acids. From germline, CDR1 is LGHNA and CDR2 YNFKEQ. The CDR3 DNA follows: TGTGCCAGCAGCCAAGATGGCCGGGGGGCCTACGAGCAGTACTTC. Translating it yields CASSQDGRGAYEQYF.

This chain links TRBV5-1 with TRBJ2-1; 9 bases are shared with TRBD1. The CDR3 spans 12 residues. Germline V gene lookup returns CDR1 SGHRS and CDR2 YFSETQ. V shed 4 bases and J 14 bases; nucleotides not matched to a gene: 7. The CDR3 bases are TGCGCCAGCAGCGACCCCGGGACAGGGAAGTTCTTC. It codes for CASSDPGTGKFF.

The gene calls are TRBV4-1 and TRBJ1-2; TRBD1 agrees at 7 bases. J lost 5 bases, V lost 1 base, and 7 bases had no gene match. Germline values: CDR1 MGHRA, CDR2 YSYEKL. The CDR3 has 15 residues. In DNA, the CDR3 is TGCGCCAGCAGCCAAGGACAGGGAGCACTATATGGCTACACCTTC. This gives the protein CASSQGQGALYGYTF.

CDR3 in amino acids: CASSLGAAIEQYF. CDR3 sequence (DNA): TGTGCCAGCAGCTTAGGGGCAGCAATCGAGCAGTACTTC. V gene TRBV7-9 combines with J gene TRBJ2-7; D not resolved. This CDR3 comprises 13 residues. Looked up from germline, CDR1 is SEHNR and CDR2 is FQNEAQ (reference sequence). V lost 1 base to trimming and J lost 6 bases, with 10 bases between them.

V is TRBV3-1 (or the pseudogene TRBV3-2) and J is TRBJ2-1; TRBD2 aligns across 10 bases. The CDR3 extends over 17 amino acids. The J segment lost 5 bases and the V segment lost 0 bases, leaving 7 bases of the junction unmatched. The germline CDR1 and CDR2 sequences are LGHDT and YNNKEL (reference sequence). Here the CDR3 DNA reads TGTGCCAGCAGCCAAGAACAGCGGGGGGGCCGAGACAATGAGCAGTTCTTC. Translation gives CASSQEQRGGRDNEQFF.

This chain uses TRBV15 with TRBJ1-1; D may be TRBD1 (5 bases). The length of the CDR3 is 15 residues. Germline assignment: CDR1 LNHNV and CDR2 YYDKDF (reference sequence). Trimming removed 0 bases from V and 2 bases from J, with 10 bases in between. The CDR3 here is CATSRDVDSNTEAFF. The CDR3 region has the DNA TGTGCCACCAGCAGAGATGTCGACAGCAACACTGAAGCTTTCTTT.

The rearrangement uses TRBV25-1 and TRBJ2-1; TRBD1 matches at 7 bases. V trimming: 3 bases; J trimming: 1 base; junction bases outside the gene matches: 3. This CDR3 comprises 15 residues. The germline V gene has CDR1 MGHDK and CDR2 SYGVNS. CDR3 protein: CASSDEGASYNEQFF. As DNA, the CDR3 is TGTGCCAGCAGTGATGAGGGGGCGTCCTACAATGAGCAGTTCTTC.

The CDR3 region is CASSEGARTEAFF. In DNA, the CDR3 is TGCGCCAGCAGCGAGGGGGCGCGGACTGAAGCTTTCTTT. The chain joins TRBV5-1 to TRBJ1-1; 7 bases map to TRBD1. The germline CDR1 and CDR2 sequences are SGHRS and YFSETQ. This CDR3 comprises 13 residues. The ends lost 4 bases at V and 5 bases at J; junction bases unmatched: 5. Full variable domain (remainder filled in from reference TRBV5-1 and TRBJ1-1): KAGVTQTPRYLIKTRGQQVTLSCSPISGHRSVSWYQQTPGQGLQFLFEYFSETQRNKGNFPGRFSGRQFSNSRSEMNVSTLELGDSALYLCASSEGARTEAFFGQGTRLTVV.

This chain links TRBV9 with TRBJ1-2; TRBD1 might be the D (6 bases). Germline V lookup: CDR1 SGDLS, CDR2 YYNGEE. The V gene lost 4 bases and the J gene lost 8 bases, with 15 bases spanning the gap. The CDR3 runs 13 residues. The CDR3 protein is CASSPPQGRGYTF. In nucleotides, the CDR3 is TGTGCCAGCAGCCCTCCCCAGGGGCGAGGCTACACCTTC.